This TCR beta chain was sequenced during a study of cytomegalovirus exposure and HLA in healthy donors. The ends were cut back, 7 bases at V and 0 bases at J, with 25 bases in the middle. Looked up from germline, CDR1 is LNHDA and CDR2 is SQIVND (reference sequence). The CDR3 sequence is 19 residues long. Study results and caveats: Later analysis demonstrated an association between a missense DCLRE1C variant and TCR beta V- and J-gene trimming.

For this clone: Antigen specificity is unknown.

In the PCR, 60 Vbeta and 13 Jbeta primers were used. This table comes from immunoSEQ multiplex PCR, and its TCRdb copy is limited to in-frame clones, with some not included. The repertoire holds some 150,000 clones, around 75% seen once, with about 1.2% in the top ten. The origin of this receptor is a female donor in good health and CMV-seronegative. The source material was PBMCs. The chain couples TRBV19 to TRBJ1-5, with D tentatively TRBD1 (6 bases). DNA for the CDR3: TGTGCCAGTACTCCGACAGGTAGGGACGCATTTTATAGCAATCAGCCCCAGCATTTT. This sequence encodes CASTPTGRDAFYSNQPQHF. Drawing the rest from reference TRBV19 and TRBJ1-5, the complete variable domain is DGGITQSPKYLFRKEGQNVTLSCEQNLNHDAMYWYRQDPGQGLRLIYYSQIVNDFQKGDIAEGYSVSREKKESFPLTVTSAQKNPTAFYLCASTPTGRDAFYSNQPQHFGDGTRLSIL.